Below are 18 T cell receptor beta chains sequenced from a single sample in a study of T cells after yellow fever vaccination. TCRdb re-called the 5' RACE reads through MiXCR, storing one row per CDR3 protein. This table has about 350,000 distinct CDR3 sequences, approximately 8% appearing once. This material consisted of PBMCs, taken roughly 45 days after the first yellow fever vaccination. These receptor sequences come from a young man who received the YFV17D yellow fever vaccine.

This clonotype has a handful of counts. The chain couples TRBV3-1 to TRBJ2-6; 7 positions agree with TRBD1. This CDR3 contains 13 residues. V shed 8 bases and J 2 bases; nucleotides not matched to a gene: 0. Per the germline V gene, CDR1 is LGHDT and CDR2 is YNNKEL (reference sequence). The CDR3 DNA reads TGTGCCAGCCAGGGGGCTGGGGCCAACGTCCTGACTTTC. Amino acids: CASQGAGANVLTF.

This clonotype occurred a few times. CDR3 sequence: CASSWGTSGGENTGELFF. The CDR3 DNA follows: TGCGCCAGCAGCTGGGGGACTAGCGGGGGCGAGAACACCGGGGAGCTGTTTTTT. This chain links TRBV5-1 with TRBJ2-2; 14 bases line up with TRBD2. The CDR3 totals 18 residues. The trim removed 3 bases at V and 1 base at J, leaving 5 bases unmatched. CDR1 and CDR2 from the germline V gene are SGHRS and YFSETQ.

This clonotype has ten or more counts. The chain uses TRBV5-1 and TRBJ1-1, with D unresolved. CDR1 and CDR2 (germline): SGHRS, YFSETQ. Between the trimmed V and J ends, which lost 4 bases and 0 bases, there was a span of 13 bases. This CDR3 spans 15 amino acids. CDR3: CASSQGNSMNTEAFF. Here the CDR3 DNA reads TGCGCCAGCAGCCAAGGGAATTCCATGAACACTGAAGCTTTCTTT.

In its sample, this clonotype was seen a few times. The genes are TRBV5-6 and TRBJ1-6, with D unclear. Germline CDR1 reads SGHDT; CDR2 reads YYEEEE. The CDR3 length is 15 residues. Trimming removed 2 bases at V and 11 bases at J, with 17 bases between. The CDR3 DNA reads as TGTGCCAGCAGCTTTTGGAGCGGTGTCTTGGCACCCCTCCACTTT. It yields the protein CASSFWSGVLAPLHF.

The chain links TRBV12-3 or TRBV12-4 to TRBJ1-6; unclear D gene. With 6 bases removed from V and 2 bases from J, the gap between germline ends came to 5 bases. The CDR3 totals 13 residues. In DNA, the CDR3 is TGTGCCAGCAGCGGGGCCTATAATTCACCCCTCCACTTT. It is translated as CASSGAYNSPLHF.

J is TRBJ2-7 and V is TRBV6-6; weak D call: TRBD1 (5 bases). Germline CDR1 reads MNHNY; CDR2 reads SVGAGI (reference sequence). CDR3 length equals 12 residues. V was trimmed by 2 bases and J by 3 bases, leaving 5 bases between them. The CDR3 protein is CASSYRGYEQYV. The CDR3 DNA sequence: TGTGCCAGCAGTTACAGGGGCTACGAGCAGTACGTC.

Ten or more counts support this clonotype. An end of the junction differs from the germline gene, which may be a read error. CDR3 DNA: TGTGCCAGCAGCTTAGGGGGCACAGATACGCAGTATTTT. Translation gives CASSLGGTDTQYF. The rearrangement joins TRBV5-1 to TRBJ2-3; maybe TRBD1 (5 bases). CDR3 size: 13 residues. Germline loops: CDR1 SGHRS, CDR2 YFSETQ. Full variable domain (missing parts from reference TRBV5-1 and TRBJ2-3): KAGVTQTPRYLIKTRGQQVTLSCSPISGHRSVSWYQQTPGQGLQFLFEYFSETQRNKGNFPGRFSGRQFSNSRSEMNVSTLELGDSALYLCASSLGGTDTQYFGPGTRLTVL.

The CDR3 loop reads CASSPGQGYSPLHF. In nucleotides, the CDR3 is TGTGCCAGCAGCCCGGGACAGGGTTACTCACCCCTCCACTTT. The V and J genes are TRBV12-3 or TRBV12-4 and TRBJ1-6; 9 nucleotides match TRBD1. The CDR3 runs 14 residues. Trimming at V came to 6 bases and at J to 10 bases, leaving 7 bases not matched to a gene.

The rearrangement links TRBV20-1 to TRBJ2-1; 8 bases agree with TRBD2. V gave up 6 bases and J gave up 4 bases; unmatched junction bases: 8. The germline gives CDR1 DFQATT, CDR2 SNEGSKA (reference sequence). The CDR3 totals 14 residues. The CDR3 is CSAPGLGYYNEQFF. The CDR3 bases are TGCAGTGCCCCGGGACTAGGGTATTACAATGAGCAGTTCTTC.

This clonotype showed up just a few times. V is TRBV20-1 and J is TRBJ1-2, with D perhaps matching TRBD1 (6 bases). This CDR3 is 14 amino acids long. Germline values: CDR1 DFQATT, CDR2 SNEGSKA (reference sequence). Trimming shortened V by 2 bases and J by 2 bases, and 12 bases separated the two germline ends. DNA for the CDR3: TGCAGTGCTAGACCCCAGGGGAGGAACTATGGCTACACCTTC. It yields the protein CSARPQGRNYGYTF.

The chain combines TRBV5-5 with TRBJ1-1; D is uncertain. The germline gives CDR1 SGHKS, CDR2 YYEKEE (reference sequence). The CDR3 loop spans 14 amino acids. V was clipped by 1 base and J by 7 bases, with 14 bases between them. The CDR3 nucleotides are TGTGCCAGCAGCTTGCTGGGTGAGTCCGTTGAAGCTTTCTTT. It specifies CASSLLGESVEAFF. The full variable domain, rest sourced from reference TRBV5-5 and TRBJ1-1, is DAGVTQSPTHLIKTRGQQVTLRCSPISGHKSVSWYQQVLGQGPQFIFQYYEKEERGRGNFPDRFSARQFPNYSSELNVNALLLGDSALYLCASSLLGESVEAFFGQGTRLTVV.

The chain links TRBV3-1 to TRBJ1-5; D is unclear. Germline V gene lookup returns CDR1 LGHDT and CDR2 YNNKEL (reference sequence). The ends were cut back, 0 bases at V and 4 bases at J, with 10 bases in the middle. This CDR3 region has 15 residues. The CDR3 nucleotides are TGTGCCAGCAGCCAAGATTCGACAAGAAATCAGCCCCAGCATTTT. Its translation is CASSQDSTRNQPQHF.

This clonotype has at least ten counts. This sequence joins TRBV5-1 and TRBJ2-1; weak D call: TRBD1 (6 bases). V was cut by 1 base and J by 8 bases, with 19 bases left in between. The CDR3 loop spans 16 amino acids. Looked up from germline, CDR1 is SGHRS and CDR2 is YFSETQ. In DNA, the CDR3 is TGCGCCAGCAGCTTGCCTACCGGGACATCGCTTGATGAGCAGTTCTTC. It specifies CASSLPTGTSLDEQFF.

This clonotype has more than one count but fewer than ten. The CDR3 DNA reads as TGTGCCTGGAGTTGGGCGGGATTGGATACGCAGTATTTT. Amino acids: CAWSWAGLDTQYF. This rearrangement joins TRBV30 to TRBJ2-3; perhaps TRBD2 as D (6 bases). Trimming removed 2 bases at V and 6 bases at J, with 12 bases between. Germline V lookup: CDR1 GTSNPN, CDR2 SVGIG (reference sequence). The CDR3 loop spans 13 amino acids.

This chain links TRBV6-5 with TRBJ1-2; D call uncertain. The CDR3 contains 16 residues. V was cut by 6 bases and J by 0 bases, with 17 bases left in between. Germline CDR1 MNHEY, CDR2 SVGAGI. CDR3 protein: CASSSSVKVTNYGYTF. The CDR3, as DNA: TGTGCCAGCAGCTCCTCTGTGAAGGTCACTAACTATGGCTACACCTTC.

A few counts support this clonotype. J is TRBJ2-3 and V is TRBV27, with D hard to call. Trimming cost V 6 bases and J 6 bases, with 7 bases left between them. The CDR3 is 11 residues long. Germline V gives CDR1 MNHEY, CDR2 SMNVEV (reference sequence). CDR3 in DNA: TGTGCCAGCAGGAGTCCGGATACGCAGTATTTT. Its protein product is CASRSPDTQYF.

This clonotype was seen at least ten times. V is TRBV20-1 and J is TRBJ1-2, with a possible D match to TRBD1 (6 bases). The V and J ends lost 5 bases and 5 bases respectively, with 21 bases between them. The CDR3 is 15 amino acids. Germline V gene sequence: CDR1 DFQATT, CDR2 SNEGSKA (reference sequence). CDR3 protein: CSALGPGASLYGYTF. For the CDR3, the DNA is TGCAGTGCTTTGGGACCGGGGGCAAGCCTTTATGGCTACACCTTC.

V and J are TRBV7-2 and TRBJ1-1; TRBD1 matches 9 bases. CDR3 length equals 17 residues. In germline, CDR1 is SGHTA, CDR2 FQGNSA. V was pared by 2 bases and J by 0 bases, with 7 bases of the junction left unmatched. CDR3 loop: CASSLSSGTGMNTEAFF. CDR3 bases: TGTGCCAGCAGCTTAAGTTCCGGGACAGGGATGAACACTGAAGCTTTCTTT.